This is a list of T cell receptor beta chains from one sample in a study of cytomegalovirus exposure and HLA in healthy donors. Clones were read by immunoSEQ multiplex PCR, and TCRdb kept only the in-frame ones, dropping some. Counted here are approximately 300,000 clones, 84% occurring once; the ten biggest clones make up roughly 2%. The specimen was PBMCs. These receptors all come from a woman in her forties in good health and CMV-seropositive. Both conserved end residues are part of each CDR3. Fields, in order: J gene, D gene, clone size, V gene, CDR3 DNA, CDR3 protein. The D gene is left open where the match is weak. Not all rows give a size; the values are once, few, many and, for expanded clones, a class.

J: TRBJ1-1; D: NA; size: NA; V: TRBV30; DNA: TGTGCCTGGAGTAGGGAGGGGACGGCCTTGGGGAACACTGAAGCTTTCTTT; CDR3: CAWSREGTALGNTEAFF
J: TRBJ2-6; D: NA; size: few; V: TRBV19; DNA: TGTGCCAGCACGAGACGGACTAACTCTGGGGCCAACGTCCTGACTTTC; CDR3: CASTRRTNSGANVLTF
J: TRBJ1-1; D: NA; size: NA; V: TRBV28; DNA: TGTGCCAGCACCTTCAGGAACACTGAAGCTTTCTTT; CDR3: CASTFRNTEAFF
J: TRBJ2-5; D: NA; size: NA; V: TRBV29-1; DNA: TGCAGCGTTGGATTCGGGGGAGTAGAGACCCAGTACTTC; CDR3: CSVGFGGVETQYF
J: TRBJ1-1; D: NA; size: NA; V: TRBV9; DNA: TGTGCCAGCAGCGGGAGACAGAAGAACACTGAAGCTTTCTTT; CDR3: CASSGRQKNTEAFF
J: TRBJ1-1; D: NA; size: NA; V: TRBV30; DNA: TGTGCCTGGACCCTGGGGGGGGGCGAAGCTTTCTTT; CDR3: CAWTLGGGEAFF
J: TRBJ2-4; D: NA; size: NA; V: TRBV7-9; DNA: TGTGCCAGCAGCAGAGCGGCGGGCAGAAACAGTCAGTACTTC; CDR3: CASSRAAGRNSQYF
J: TRBJ2-7; D: TRBD1; size: NA; V: TRBV19; DNA: TGTGCCACCCATCCGGGACAGGGGGCGTACGAGCAGTACTTC; CDR3: CATHPGQGAYEQYF
J: TRBJ2-7; D: TRBD1; size: NA; V: TRBV7-8; DNA: TGTGCCAGCACCCTTCAGGGGGCCTTCTCCTACGAGCAGTACTTC; CDR3: CASTLQGAFSYEQYF
J: TRBJ1-1; D: NA; size: NA; V: TRBV6-5; DNA: TGTGCCAGCAGTGCATCTACAGGGTTGACTGAAGCTTTCTTT; CDR3: CASSASTGLTEAFF
J: TRBJ2-7; D: TRBD1; size: few; V: TRBV29-1; DNA: TGCAGCGTAGAACAGGGGGCTCCCTACGAGCAGTACTTC; CDR3: CSVEQGAPYEQYF
J: TRBJ2-2; D: NA; size: NA; V: TRBV11-2; DNA: TGTGCCAGCAGCCCGATCACAGGGACGGACACCGGGGAGCTGTTTTTT; CDR3: CASSPITGTDTGELFF
J: TRBJ1-1; D: NA; size: NA; V: TRBV14; DNA: TGTGCCAGCAGCCAATATGCACGGTATGAAGCTTTCTTT; CDR3: CASSQYARYEAFF
J: TRBJ2-2; D: TRBD1; size: NA; V: TRBV28; DNA: TGTGCCAGCAGTTTTAAGGGGGCGCGAGTTTACACCGGGGAGCTGTTTTTT; CDR3: CASSFKGARVYTGELFF
J: TRBJ2-7; D: TRBD1; size: NA; V: TRBV11-2; DNA: TGTGCCAGCAGCTCTTCCCGGGGGACAGGGTGGGAGCAGTACTTC; CDR3: CASSSSRGTGWEQYF
J: TRBJ1-5; D: TRBD1; size: few; V: TRBV30; DNA: TGTGCCTGGAGCGGTCCGGGACAGGGTCCCGGTCAGCCCCAGCATTTT; CDR3: CAWSGPGQGPGQPQHF
J: TRBJ2-6; D: NA; size: few; V: TRBV7-8; DNA: TGTGCCAGCAGGATGGGCGGGAACTCTGGGGCCAACGTCCTGACTTTC; CDR3: CASRMGGNSGANVLTF
J: TRBJ2-3; D: TRBD1; size: NA; V: TRBV7-2; DNA: TGTGCCAGCAGTCAACTGGGACAGGCTAGCACAGATACGCAGTATTTT; CDR3: CASSQLGQASTDTQYF
J: TRBJ2-5; D: TRBD1; size: NA; V: TRBV29-1; DNA: TGCAGCGTTGACCCTACAGGGGGTCGCGAGACCCAGTACTTC; CDR3: CSVDPTGGRETQYF
J: TRBJ2-5; D: TRBD1; size: NA; V: TRBV10-3; DNA: TGTGCCATCAGGCAGGGGGAAGAGACCCAGTACTTC; CDR3: CAIRQGEETQYF
J: TRBJ2-7; D: TRBD2; size: NA; V: TRBV10-3; DNA: TGTGCCATCAGTGGGACTAGCGGGAGGGCCATCTACGAGCAGTACTTC; CDR3: CAISGTSGRAIYEQYF
J: TRBJ1-6; D: NA; size: NA; V: TRBV5-4; DNA: TGTGCCAGCATCCATCCTCCGGACGAGGGTTCACCCCTCCACTTT; CDR3: CASIHPPDEGSPLHF
J: TRBJ2-2; D: NA; size: NA; V: TRBV19; DNA: TGTGCCAGTAGTATCTCCCTGAACACCGGGGAGCTGTTTTTT; CDR3: CASSISLNTGELFF
J: TRBJ2-1; D: NA; size: NA; V: TRBV19; DNA: TGTGCCAGTACCCGAGATCGCGATGAGCAGTTCTTC; CDR3: CASTRDRDEQFF
J: TRBJ1-2; D: NA; size: few; V: TRBV4-3; DNA: TGCGCCAGCAGCCAAGATTTGAGTTCCTATGGCTACACCTTC; CDR3: CASSQDLSSYGYTF
J: TRBJ2-5; D: NA; size: NA; V: TRBV7-6; DNA: TGTGCCAGCAGCTTAGTGGCAGGGCCTCAAGAGACCCAGTACTTC; CDR3: CASSLVAGPQETQYF
J: TRBJ1-1; D: NA; size: NA; V: TRBV12-2; DNA: TGTGCAAGTCGCTTAGCCTCTTTGCCGGACTCAGCGGTAAGGGAAGGACGAGGCCCTGAAGCTTTCTTT; CDR3: CASRLASLPDSAVREGRGPEAFF
J: TRBJ2-7; D: TRBD1; size: NA; V: TRBV5-1; DNA: TGCGCCAGCAGCTTGGAAGGACAGGGCGAGCAGTACTTC; CDR3: CASSLEGQGEQYF
J: TRBJ1-3; D: NA; size: NA; V: TRBV7-8; DNA: TGTGCCAGCAGCCGTGACAGCTTCTCTGGAAACACCATATATTTT; CDR3: CASSRDSFSGNTIYF
J: TRBJ2-6; D: NA; size: NA; V: TRBV30; DNA: TGTGCCTGGAGCAGAGGGGGTGGGGCCAACGTCCTGACTTTC; CDR3: CAWSRGGGANVLTF
J: TRBJ2-3; D: NA; size: NA; V: TRBV7-3; DNA: TGTGCCAGCAGCTTAATTGCAGGCCGAAGCACAGATACGCAGTATTTT; CDR3: CASSLIAGRSTDTQYF
J: TRBJ2-7; D: TRBD2; size: NA; V: TRBV7-9; DNA: TGTGCCAGCAGCTTGACTAGCGGGAGGGACGACGAGCAGTACTTC; CDR3: CASSLTSGRDDEQYF
J: TRBJ1-3; D: NA; size: NA; V: TRBV4-3; DNA: TGCGCCAGCAGCCAAGACAGGGCCCCCTCTGGAAACACCATATATTTT; CDR3: CASSQDRAPSGNTIYF
J: TRBJ2-7; D: NA; size: NA; V: TRBV9; DNA: TGTGCCAGCAGCGTAGCTGTGAGCCCCACCTACGAGCAGTACTTC; CDR3: CASSVAVSPTYEQYF
J: TRBJ2-3; D: TRBD2; size: NA; V: TRBV30; DNA: TGTGCCTGGAGTCCCCGACTAGCCACAGATACGCAGTATTTT; CDR3: CAWSPRLATDTQYF
J: TRBJ2-1; D: NA; size: NA; V: TRBV21-1; DNA: TGTGCCAGCCCCTCCGGGGATGAGCAGTTCTTC; CDR3: CASPSGDEQFF
J: TRBJ1-5; D: NA; size: few; V: TRBV5-4; DNA: TGTGCCAGCAGCTTGGAAGGGAGTCAGCCCCAGCATTTT; CDR3: CASSLEGSQPQHF
J: TRBJ2-4; D: TRBD2; size: once; V: TRBV30; DNA: TGTGCCTGGAGGGGACCGGGGACTAGCGGGAGGGACAGTCAGTACTTC; CDR3: CAWRGPGTSGRDSQYF